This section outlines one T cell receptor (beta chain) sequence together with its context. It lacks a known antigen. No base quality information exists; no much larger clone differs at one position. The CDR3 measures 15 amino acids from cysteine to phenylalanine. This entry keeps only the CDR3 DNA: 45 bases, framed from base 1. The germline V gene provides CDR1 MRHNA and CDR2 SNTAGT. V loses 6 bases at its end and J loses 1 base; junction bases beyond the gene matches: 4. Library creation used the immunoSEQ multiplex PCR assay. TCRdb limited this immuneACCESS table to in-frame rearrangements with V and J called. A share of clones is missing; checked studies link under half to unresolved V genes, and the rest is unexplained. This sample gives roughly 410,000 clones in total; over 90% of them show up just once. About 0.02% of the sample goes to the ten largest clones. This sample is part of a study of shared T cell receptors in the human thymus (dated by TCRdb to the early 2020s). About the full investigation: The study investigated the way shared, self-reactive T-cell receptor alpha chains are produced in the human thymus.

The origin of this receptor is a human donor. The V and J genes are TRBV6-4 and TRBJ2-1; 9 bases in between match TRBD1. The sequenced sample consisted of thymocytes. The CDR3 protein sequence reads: CASRPDRGSYNEQFF. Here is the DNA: TGTGCCAGCAGACCCGACAGGGGGTCCTACAATGAGCAGTTCTTC.